The 15 T cell receptor beta chains listed next were all sequenced from one sample in a study of cytomegalovirus exposure and HLA in healthy donors. The PCR employed 60 Vbeta primers together with 13 Jbeta primers. Profiling relied on immunoSEQ multiplex PCR, and the TCRdb table lists in-frame clones only, not all of them. The sample comprises 80,000 to 130,000 clones, roughly 80% of which are singletons, and 12% to 15% rests with the top ten. The material sequenced was PBMCs. Receptors were obtained from a male donor in good health and CMV-seropositive.

The CDR3 loop is CASSDPDRGTEAFF. Written as DNA, the CDR3 is TGTGCCAGCAGTGACCCCGACAGGGGTACTGAAGCTTTCTTT. This chain uses TRBV6-4 with TRBJ1-1; 8 bases fit TRBD1. V shed 2 bases, J shed 5 bases, and the junction held 4 bases outside the gene matches. Looked up from germline, CDR1 is MRHNA and CDR2 is SNTAGT. This CDR3 comprises 14 residues.

The J gene is TRBJ2-2, the V gene TRBV2, with D perhaps TRBD2 (7 bases). The CDR3 spans 15 residues. Germline-derived CDR1 and CDR2 are SNHLY and FYNNEI. The germline V and J ends were trimmed by 4 bases and 5 bases, with 14 bases remaining between them. As DNA, the CDR3 is TGTGCCAGCAGTGTAAGGGGGGGAGGAACCGGGGAGCTGTTTTTT. It translates to CASSVRGGGTGELFF.

The V call is TRBV18, the J call TRBJ1-4; TRBD1 agrees at 8 bases. Germline CDR1 and CDR2: KGHSH and LQKENI. The CDR3 runs 15 residues. V dropped 4 bases and J dropped 8; count of bases not matched to a gene: 9. The CDR3 sequence is CASSLSGGAGEKLFF. CDR3 coding DNA: TGTGCCAGCTCACTATCAGGGGGCGCTGGGGAAAAACTGTTTTTT.

V is TRBV7-9 and J is TRBJ2-5, with a possible D match to TRBD2 (6 bases). This CDR3 has 13 residues. Trimming removed 4 bases from V and 5 bases from J, with 11 bases in between. Germline CDR1 reads SEHNR; CDR2 reads FQNEAQ (reference sequence). The CDR3 DNA reads as TGTGCCAGCAGCTCCTCGGGGGTGGAGACCCAGTACTTC. Its protein product is CASSSSGVETQYF.

V and J are TRBV5-6 and TRBJ1-2; D gene ambiguous. Trimming stripped 4 bases from V and 9 bases from J, with 16 bases between. Germline V CDR1 and CDR2: SGHDT, YYEEEE. The CDR3 length is 13 residues. For the CDR3, the DNA is TGTGCCAGCAGCCATGACGGGGTATTTCGCTACACCTTC. It yields the protein CASSHDGVFRYTF.

The V gene is TRBV5-6, the J gene TRBJ2-7; possibly TRBD2 for D (6 bases). CDR1 SGHDT and CDR2 YYEEEE come from the germline V gene. The CDR3 spans 14 residues. Trimming removed 0 bases from V and 4 bases from J, with 11 bases in between. CDR3 in amino acids: CASSLGRGWYEQYF. Written as DNA, the CDR3 is TGTGCCAGCAGCTTGGGACGGGGGTGGTACGAGCAGTACTTC.

The chain has TRBV27 and TRBJ2-7, with D hard to call. The germline V gene has CDR1 MNHEY and CDR2 SMNVEV (reference sequence). The CDR3 totals 13 residues. Trimming took off 4 bases at V and 6 bases at J, with 13 bases between the two ends. The CDR3 sequence is CASSSPPFGEQYF. Written as DNA, the CDR3 is TGTGCCAGCAGTTCCCCCCCTTTCGGCGAGCAGTACTTC.

This clone was recorded a few times. The chain recombines TRBV14 with TRBJ2-5; D might be TRBD1 (6 bases). CDR1 SGHDN and CDR2 FVKESK come from the germline V gene. This CDR3 has 14 amino acids. V was pared by 4 bases and J by 1 base, with 10 bases between. CDR3 in amino acids: CASSPGQIQETQYF. For the CDR3, the DNA is TGTGCCAGCAGCCCCGGACAGATCCAAGAGACCCAGTACTTC.

The chain uses TRBV7-2 and TRBJ1-1; D ambiguous. V lost 5 bases and J 8 bases, leaving 12 bases between the germline ends. The CDR3 totals 12 residues. Germline V gene lookup returns CDR1 SGHTA and CDR2 FQGNSA. The CDR3 nucleotides are TGTGCCAGCAGCCCGGGGATCGGGGAAGCTTTCTTT. Translating gives CASSPGIGEAFF.

The gene calls are TRBV5-6 and TRBJ1-4; 8 positions agree with TRBD1. CDR3 length: 17 amino acids. CDR1 and CDR2 (germline): SGHDT, YYEEEE. With V trimmed by 0 bases and J by 1 base, 5 bases remained unmatched. The CDR3 sequence is CASSLGTGMQTNEKLFF. The CDR3 DNA is TGTGCCAGCAGCTTGGGGACAGGGATGCAAACTAATGAAAAACTGTTTTTT.

On this clone itself: At the DNA level, this CDR3 is encoded by other sequences in the same sample as well. This chain connects TRBV28 to TRBJ1-5; TRBD1 matches at 10 bases. There are 15 residues in the CDR3. The germline CDR1 and CDR2 sequences are MDHEN and SYDVKM. With 3 bases clipped from V and 6 bases from J, the junction kept 5 bases outside the gene matches. The CDR3 sequence: CASSLGQGFRQPQHF. The CDR3 DNA sequence: TGTGCCAGCAGTTTGGGACAGGGGTTTCGTCAGCCCCAGCATTTT.

A single count supports this clone. The V and J genes are TRBV28 and TRBJ2-7; D is ambiguous. Germline V gives CDR1 MDHEN, CDR2 SYDVKM. The germline V and J ends were trimmed by 3 bases and 2 bases, with 8 bases remaining between them. This CDR3 region has 13 residues. This chain's CDR3 is CASSLNGPYEQYF. CDR3 sequence (DNA): TGTGCCAGCAGTTTGAACGGTCCCTACGAGCAGTACTTC.

This chain joins TRBV6-6 and TRBJ2-7, with TRBD1 matching over 7 bases. Germline V lookup: CDR1 MNHNY, CDR2 SVGAGI (reference sequence). Trimming took 8 bases from V and 2 from J; bases not matched to a gene: 3. This CDR3 has 12 residues. CDR3 sequence reads: CASRQGPYEQYF. CDR3 nucleotide sequence: TGTGCCAGCCGACAGGGCCCCTACGAGCAGTACTTC.

This chain uses TRBV7-2 with TRBJ2-7; D not resolved. Trimming removed 2 bases at V and 3 bases at J, with 8 bases between. The germline CDR1 and CDR2 sequences are SGHTA and FQGNSA. CDR3 length equals 13 residues. DNA of the CDR3: TGTGCCAGCAGCTTACCACACCTCTACGAGCAGTACTTC. As protein: CASSLPHLYEQYF.

Concerning this clone itself: The sample holds other DNA sequences that translate to the same CDR3. The V call is TRBV28, the J call TRBJ1-1; no firm D call. Germline V gene sequence: CDR1 MDHEN, CDR2 SYDVKM. Between the trimmed V and J ends, which lost 3 bases and 1 base, there was a span of 6 bases. The CDR3 totals 13 residues. The CDR3 nucleotides are TGTGCCAGCAGTTTCCGTAGGAACACTGAAGCTTTCTTT. Residues: CASSFRRNTEAFF.